This T cell receptor beta chain was obtained from a study of control samples from healthy donors and cancer patients (TCRdb year 2020). The CDR3 sequence holds 13 residues, the cysteine and phenylalanine included. Solely the CDR3 DNA is kept, with 39 bases framed from the first base. V and J are trimmed by 3 bases and 9 bases, and the gene matches miss 2 bases of the junction. Via the germline V gene, CDR1 is SGHRS and CDR2 YFSETQ. This clone was observed once. Its antigen remains undetermined. Per-base quality was not reported, and no clone a single base away is much larger than it. Receptor libraries were prepared by the immunoSEQ multiplex PCR assay. What TCRdb holds here is the immuneACCESS table cut down to in-frame rearrangements. Part of the clones is not present; checked against another copy, under half of the missing clones reflect an unresolved V gene, and the others are unexplained. The sample yields more than 95,000 clones; 85% to 95% were counted once. Of the sample, approximately 7.6% falls within the top ten clones.

The chain couples TRBV5-1 to TRBJ1-6, with 8 middle bases fitting TRBD1. The sample consisted of blood. The TCR comes from a man in his late teens or twenties in good health. The DNA is as follows: TGCGCCAGCAGCTGGGACAGGAGTTCACCCCTCCACTTT. It encodes CASSWDRSSPLHF.